This T cell receptor (beta chain) originates from a study of CD8+CD57+ T cells in acquired aplastic anemia. Points from the study as a whole: It was found that fewer than 35 CD8+ CDR3 sequences were shared between patients and controls.

This clonotype has only one observation. The antigen remains unidentified. Profiles of TCR beta VDJ and CDR3 were generated from a genomic DNA template. TCRdb called the reads again in MiXCR, with one record for every CDR3 protein. This sample has roughly 170,000 distinct CDR3 sequences, with about half found just once. Patients who underwent sequencing had shown CD8+CD57+ cell expansion by flow cytometry. Per germline, CDR1 SEHNR and CDR2 FQNEAQ (reference sequence). CDR3 length: 14 amino acids. V lost 1 base and J lost 3, with 10 bases in between. The TCR was taken from a human donor with aplastic anemia. The chain uses TRBV7-9 and TRBJ2-7, with D maybe TRBD1 (5 bases). Sequencing was carried out using sorted CD4+, CD8+, or CD8+CD57+ T cells (not recorded which) from PBMCs. CDR3 sequence reads: CASSLGREGYEQYF. The DNA of the CDR3 is TGTGCCAGCAGCTTAGGCAGGGAAGGCTACGAGCAGTACTTC.